The 24 T cell receptor beta chains below were found in one sample sequenced in a study of blood T cell repertoires in COVID-19. TCRdb keeps only in-frame clones here, not all; method: immunoSEQ multiplex PCR. The profile covers under 200,000 clones, with roughly 80% appearing a single time and about 15% taken by the ten largest. Input material: peripheral blood. Receptors were obtained from a woman in her 70s with COVID-19, enrolled during active disease.

The rearrangement links TRBV6-5 to TRBJ1-2; D might be TRBD1 (5 bases). V lost 7 bases, J lost 2 bases, and 14 bases lay in between. The CDR3 consists of 14 residues. Germline lookup yields CDR1 MNHEY and CDR2 SVGAGI. CDR3 coding DNA: TGTGCCAGCAAGACTCCTTACAGGAACTATGGCTACACCTTC. This gives the protein CASKTPYRNYGYTF.

V and J are TRBV5-1 and TRBJ2-3; D not resolved. From germline, CDR1 is SGHRS and CDR2 YFSETQ. The CDR3 spans 13 residues. The V gene lost 6 bases and the J gene lost 0 bases, with 8 bases spanning the gap. The CDR3 loop reads CASTPLSTDTQYF. Written as DNA, the CDR3 is TGCGCCAGCACTCCCCTTAGCACAGATACGCAGTATTTT.

The CDR3 sequence: CASTTGGSSYEQYF. The CDR3 coding sequence is TGTGCCAGCACGACGGGAGGGAGCTCCTACGAGCAGTACTTC. The J gene is TRBJ2-7, the V gene TRBV28, with 8 bases fitting TRBD2. The CDR3 runs to 14 residues. Germline lookup yields CDR1 MDHEN and CDR2 SYDVKM. The V segment lost 7 bases and the J segment 0 bases; nucleotides outside the gene matches: 5.

V is TRBV24-1 and J is TRBJ2-3; 10 bases map to TRBD1. Trimming took 8 bases from V and 3 from J; bases not matched to a gene: 7. This CDR3 has 15 amino acids. From germline, CDR1 is KGHDR and CDR2 SFDVKD. The CDR3, as DNA: TGTGCCACCATGACCGGGACAGGGGATACAGATACGCAGTATTTT. Protein sequence: CATMTGTGDTDTQYF.

V is TRBV28 and J is TRBJ1-2; 7 bases are shared with TRBD1. This CDR3 has 16 amino acids. Losses at the gene ends were 5 bases for V and 7 bases for J; bases not matched to a gene: 16. CDR1 is MDHEN and CDR2 is SYDVKM in the germline V gene. CDR3 residues: CASSPFTPGQSAGYTF. The CDR3 DNA sequence: TGTGCCAGCAGTCCTTTCACCCCGGGACAGTCTGCTGGCTACACCTTC.

The V and J genes are TRBV6-5 and TRBJ1-6; 7 bases line up with TRBD1. The germline V gene has CDR1 MNHEY and CDR2 SVGAGI. V trimming: 5 bases; J trimming: 10 bases; junction bases outside the gene matches: 11. CDR3 size: 15 residues. Written as DNA, the CDR3 is TGTGCCAGCAGTCTTCAAGACAGGGAGTCATCACCCCTCCACTTT. Its protein is CASSLQDRESSPLHF.

In nucleotides, the CDR3 is TGTGCCAGTAAACAGTACAGGGTCCTTGACACTGAAGCTTTCTTT. Its protein product is CASKQYRVLDTEAFF. The rearrangement joins TRBV14 to TRBJ1-1, with D possibly being TRBD1 (6 bases). The V end was cut by 9 bases, the J end by 3 bases, with 20 bases between. Germline CDR1 reads SGHDN; CDR2 reads FVKESK. The CDR3 extends over 15 amino acids.

The gene calls are TRBV11-2 and TRBJ2-7; 7 nucleotides agree with TRBD1. Trimming cost V 5 bases and J 4 bases; bases outside gene matches: 11. Germline V lookup: CDR1 SGHAT, CDR2 FQNNGV. CDR3 size: 15 residues. The CDR3: CASSVLQGSPYEQYF. The CDR3 DNA reads TGTGCCAGCAGCGTATTACAGGGGTCCCCTTACGAGCAGTACTTC.

This sequence joins TRBV6-5 and TRBJ2-2; 12 positions match TRBD2. The V gene end was trimmed by 4 bases and the J gene end by 4 bases; junction bases not matched to a gene: 4. The CDR3 totals 16 residues. Per the germline V gene, CDR1 is MNHEY and CDR2 is SVGAGI. CDR3 DNA sequence: TGTGCCAGCAGTTTGCTAGCGGGAGGGGGCACCGGGGAGCTGTTTTTT. Its protein is CASSLLAGGGTGELFF.

This chain uses TRBV6-2 or TRBV6-3 with TRBJ2-2; D is perhaps TRBD1 (6 bases). The CDR3 sequence is 17 residues long. Germline V gene data show CDR1 as MNHEY and CDR2 as SVGEGT. V shed 5 bases and J shed 1 base, with 17 bases lying between them. The CDR3 protein is CASSLPLSTGNTGELFF. In DNA, the CDR3 is TGTGCCAGCAGTCTACCCCTGTCGACAGGGAACACCGGGGAGCTGTTTTTT.

This clone was seen just once. V and J are TRBV28 and TRBJ2-7; TRBD1 is a possible D gene (5 bases). V dropped 5 bases and J dropped 6 bases, with 14 bases sitting between them. The CDR3 is 13 residues long. Per germline, CDR1 MDHEN and CDR2 SYDVKM. As DNA, the CDR3 is TGTGCCAGCAGTGAAGACAGAACGCCCGAGCAGTACGTC. Translating gives CASSEDRTPEQYV.

This chain joins TRBV5-6 and TRBJ2-6, with D perhaps matching TRBD1 (5 bases). Germline lookup yields CDR1 SGHDT and CDR2 YYEEEE. CDR3 length equals 18 residues. Trimming removed 4 bases at V and 0 bases at J, with 17 bases between. The CDR3, as DNA: TGTGCCAGCAGCCTTCAAAAGGGGCTTCTCTCTGGGGCCAACGTCCTGACTTTC. Protein: CASSLQKGLLSGANVLTF.

This chain uses TRBV7-2 with TRBJ1-2; 7 positions match TRBD1. The CDR3 extends over 14 amino acids. The trim removed 4 bases at V and 4 bases at J, leaving 6 bases unmatched. Germline V gene lookup returns CDR1 SGHTA and CDR2 FQGNSA. The CDR3 region is CASSWKGQLYGYTF. The CDR3 region has the DNA TGTGCCAGCAGCTGGAAGGGACAGCTCTATGGCTACACCTTC.

The chain links TRBV10-3 to TRBJ1-5; unclear D gene. Germline CDR1 ENHRY, CDR2 SYGVKD. The CDR3 covers 13 residues. The V and J ends lost 3 bases and 7 bases respectively, with 10 bases between them. Here the CDR3 DNA reads TGTGCCATCAGTGAAAGGGAGGAGCAGCCCCAGCATTTT. Protein product: CAISEREEQPQHF.

This clone was seen only a few times. The rearrangement uses TRBV5-5 and TRBJ1-1; no clear D. This CDR3 has 15 residues. Looked up from germline, CDR1 is SGHKS and CDR2 is YYEKEE (reference sequence). The V and J ends lost 4 bases and 7 bases respectively, with 20 bases between them. The CDR3 nucleotides are TGTGCCAGCAGCGGTTCCTTAGGCCCGCGGCTTGAAGCTTTCTTT. The encoded protein is CASSGSLGPRLEAFF. The whole variable domain, remainder taken from reference TRBV5-5 and TRBJ1-1, is DAGVTQSPTHLIKTRGQQVTLRCSPISGHKSVSWYQQVLGQGPQFIFQYYEKEERGRGNFPDRFSARQFPNYSSELNVNALLLGDSALYLCASSGSLGPRLEAFFGQGTRLTVV.

J is TRBJ2-1 and V is TRBV4-1, with TRBD1 matching over 10 bases. The CDR3 runs to 18 residues. In germline, CDR1 is MGHRA, CDR2 YSYEKL. V was pared by 0 bases and J by 2 bases, with 7 bases of the junction left unmatched. CDR3 coding DNA: TGCGCCAGCAGCCAAGAACGCCGCGGACAGGGGGCCTACAATGAGCAGTTCTTC. This codes for CASSQERRGQGAYNEQFF.

The rearrangement joins TRBV9 to TRBJ1-5; D unresolved. Trimming removed 0 bases from V and 0 bases from J, with 7 bases in between. Germline V gene data show CDR1 as SGDLS and CDR2 as YYNGEE. The CDR3 sequence is 15 residues long. CDR3 sequence: CASSVGGYSNQPQHF. The CDR3 DNA sequence: TGTGCCAGCAGCGTAGGCGGGTATAGCAATCAGCCCCAGCATTTT.

The chain employs TRBV15 and TRBJ2-3; D may be TRBD1 (6 bases). Germline assignment: CDR1 LNHNV and CDR2 YYDKDF (reference sequence). The CDR3 consists of 14 residues. V was cut by 1 base and J by 5 bases, with 10 bases left in between. CDR3 sequence: CATSRALGGDTQYF. The CDR3 nucleotides read TGTGCCACCAGCAGAGCACTAGGGGGAGATACGCAGTATTTT.

V is TRBV5-1 and J is TRBJ1-2, with 11 nucleotides matching TRBD1. J was trimmed by 6 bases and V by 4 bases; bases with no gene match: 8. The CDR3 totals 15 residues. The V gene's germline CDR1 is SGHRS and CDR2 YFSETQ. The CDR3 coding sequence is TGCGCCAGCAGCCCTGGACAGGGGGCAAAAAATGGCTACACCTTC. Translated: CASSPGQGAKNGYTF.

The genes are TRBV7-2 and TRBJ2-3, with D possibly matching TRBD2 (5 bases). Germline V gives CDR1 SGHTA, CDR2 FQGNSA. The CDR3 has 15 amino acids. V dropped 1 base and J dropped 11 bases, with 19 bases sitting between them. CDR3 DNA: TGTGCCAGCAGCTTAGAGCGGCTAGGCGTTGAGGGGCAGTATTTT. This translates into CASSLERLGVEGQYF.

This clone was seen only a few times. The same CDR3 is also encoded by other DNA sequences in this sample. The chain employs TRBV29-1 and TRBJ2-1, with 9 bases lining up with TRBD2. This CDR3 is built from 14 residues. V shed 4 bases and J 7 bases; nucleotides not matched to a gene: 8. Germline CDR1 SQVTM, CDR2 ANQGSEA. This CDR3 reads CSVVRLAGTNEQFF. The DNA of the CDR3 is TGCAGCGTTGTTAGGCTAGCGGGAACTAATGAGCAGTTCTTC.

The CDR3 protein is CAISEDSTGNTIYF. In DNA form, the CDR3 reads TGTGCCATCAGTGAAGACTCCACTGGAAACACCATATATTTT. The gene calls are TRBV10-3 and TRBJ1-3; D ambiguous. The germline V gene has CDR1 ENHRY and CDR2 SYGVKD. V lost 3 bases to trimming and J lost 2 bases, with 8 bases between them. CDR3 size: 14 residues.

Ten or more counts support this clone. J is TRBJ2-7 and V is TRBV28; 9 bases map to TRBD1. The V and J ends lost 3 bases and 5 bases, in that order; junction bases with no gene match: 14. Per germline, CDR1 MDHEN and CDR2 SYDVKM. The CDR3 consists of 17 residues. The CDR3 DNA reads TGTGCCAGCAGTTTCACTATTCCCGGGACAGGGACGAACGAGCAGTACTTC. Translation gives CASSFTIPGTGTNEQYF. Together with reference TRBV28 and TRBJ2-7, the CDR3 gives the full variable domain: DVKVTQSSRYLVKRTGEKVFLECVQDMDHENMFWYRQDPGLGLRLIYFSYDVKMKEKGDIPEGYSVSREKKERFSLILESASTNQTSMYLCASSFTIPGTGTNEQYFGPGTRLTVT.

J is TRBJ2-1 and V is TRBV4-2, with 10 bases lining up with TRBD2. V shed 3 bases, J shed 0 bases, and the junction held 2 bases outside the gene matches. The CDR3 is 16 residues long. Germline CDR1 LGHNA, CDR2 YNFKEQ. The CDR3 reads CASSHGLAASYNEQFF. CDR3 DNA sequence: TGTGCCAGCAGCCATGGACTAGCGGCCTCCTACAATGAGCAGTTCTTC.